This entry is about one T cell receptor beta chain. Antigen unknown. Profiled with immunoSEQ multiplex PCR; TCRdb holds only in-frame clones, not every one. The sample has approximately 100,000 clones, more than 85% seen once. This sample is part of a study of T cell responses to AZD1222 COVID-19 vaccine. CDR3 size: 13 residues. V was shortened by 6 bases and J by 6 bases, with 14 bases between the two germline ends. Germline CDR1 and CDR2: MNHEY and SVGAGI. Regarding the study as a whole: Spike regions recognized by vaccine-associated CD4 TCRs spanned the protein, led by 160-218 and 743-854.

The sequenced sample was peripheral blood, obtained on day 0 of AZD1222 vaccination. This sequence was found in an adult in good health. The chain has TRBV6-5 and TRBJ1-2; perhaps TRBD1 as D (5 bases). CDR3 region: CASSVQTENGYTF. The CDR3 DNA is TGTGCCAGCAGCGTACAGACAGAGAATGGCTACACCTTC.